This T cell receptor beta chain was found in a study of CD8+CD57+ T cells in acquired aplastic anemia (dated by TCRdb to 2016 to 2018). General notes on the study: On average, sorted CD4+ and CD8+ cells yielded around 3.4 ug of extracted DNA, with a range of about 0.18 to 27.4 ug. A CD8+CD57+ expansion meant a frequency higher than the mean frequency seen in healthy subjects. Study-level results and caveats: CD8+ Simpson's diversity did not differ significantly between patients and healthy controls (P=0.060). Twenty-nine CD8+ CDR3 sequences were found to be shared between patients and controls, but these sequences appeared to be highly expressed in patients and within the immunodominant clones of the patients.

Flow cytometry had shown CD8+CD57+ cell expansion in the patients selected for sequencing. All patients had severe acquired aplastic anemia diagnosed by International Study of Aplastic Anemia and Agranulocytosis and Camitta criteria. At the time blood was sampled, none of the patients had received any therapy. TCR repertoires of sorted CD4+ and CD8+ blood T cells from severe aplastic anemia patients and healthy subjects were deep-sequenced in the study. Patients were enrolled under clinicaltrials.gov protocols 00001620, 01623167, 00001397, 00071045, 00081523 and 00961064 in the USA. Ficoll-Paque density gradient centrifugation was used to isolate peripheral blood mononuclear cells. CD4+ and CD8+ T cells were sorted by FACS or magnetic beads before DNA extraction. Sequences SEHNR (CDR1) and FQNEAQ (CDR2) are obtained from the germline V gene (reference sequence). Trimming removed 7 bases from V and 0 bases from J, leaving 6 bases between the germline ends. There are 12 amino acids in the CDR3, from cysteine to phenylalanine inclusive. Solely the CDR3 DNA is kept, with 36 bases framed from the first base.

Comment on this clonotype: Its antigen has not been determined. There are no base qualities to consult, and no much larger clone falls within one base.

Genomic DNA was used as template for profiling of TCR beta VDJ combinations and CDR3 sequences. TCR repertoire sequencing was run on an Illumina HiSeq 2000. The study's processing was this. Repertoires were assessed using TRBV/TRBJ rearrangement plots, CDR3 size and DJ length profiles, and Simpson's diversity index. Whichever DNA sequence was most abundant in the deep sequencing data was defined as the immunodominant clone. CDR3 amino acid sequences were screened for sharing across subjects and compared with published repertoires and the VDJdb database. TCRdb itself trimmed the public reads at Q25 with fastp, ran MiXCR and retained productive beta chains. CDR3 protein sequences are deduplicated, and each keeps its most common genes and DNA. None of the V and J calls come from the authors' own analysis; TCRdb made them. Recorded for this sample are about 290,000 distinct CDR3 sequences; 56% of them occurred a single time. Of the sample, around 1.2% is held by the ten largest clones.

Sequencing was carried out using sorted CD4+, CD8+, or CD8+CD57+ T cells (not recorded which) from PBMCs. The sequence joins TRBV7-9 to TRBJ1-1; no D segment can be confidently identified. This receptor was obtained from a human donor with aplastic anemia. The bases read TGTGCCAGCACCTGGATGAACACTGAAGCTTTCTTT. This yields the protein CASTWMNTEAFF.